These T cell receptor beta chains were read from a single sample in a study of molecular identifiers for immune sequencing clone quantification. Using its own MiXCR run on the PCR reads, TCRdb lists one record per CDR3 protein. The sample includes about 510,000 distinct CDR3 sequences, roughly 24% seen only once; the top ten take 0.76%. The sample comprised naive CD8+ T cells from blood, with Jurkat cell RNA spiked in. Source of these receptors: a human donor in good health. Some libraries in this study had Jurkat cell RNA spiked in. Both conserved end residues are part of each CDR3. D genes are given only for firm matches. Expanded clones are given a class, and other clones once, few, many or no size at all.

clone_size d_call j_call v_call cdr3_nt cdr3_aa
few . TRBJ2-3 TRBV27 TGTGCCAGCAGTCCCCTCTTTAGCGGAAGCACAGATACGCAGTATTTT CASSPLFSGSTDTQYF
few . TRBJ2-7 TRBV15 TGTGCCACCAGCAGAGATATGGGGGTAGGGTACGAGCAGTACTTC CATSRDMGVGYEQYF
. . TRBJ2-7 TRBV7-7 TGTGCCAGCAGCTTAGCTTGGGGGGACTACGAGCAGTACTTC CASSLAWGDYEQYF
few . TRBJ2-5 TRBV7-9 TGTGCCAGCAGCTATAGCAGTGCTTCTCCAGAGACCCAGTACTTC CASSYSSASPETQYF
. TRBD2 TRBJ2-4 TRBV4-3 TGCGCCAGCAGCCAAGCCCCGACTAGCGGGGATGCCAAAAACATTCAGTACTTC CASSQAPTSGDAKNIQYF
many . TRBJ2-1 TRBV5-4 TGTGCCAGCAGCACAACAGAGAATGAGCAGTTCTTC CASSTTENEQFF
many TRBD1 TRBJ2-6 TRBV5-5 TGTGCCAGCAGCTTAGGACAGGGGGTCTCTGGGGCCAACGTCCTGACTTTC CASSLGQGVSGANVLTF
. TRBD1 TRBJ1-1 TRBV4-1 TGCGCCAGCGGCCCCAGGGGGCAAAACACTGAAGCTTTCTTT CASGPRGQNTEAFF
few . TRBJ2-7 TRBV20-1 TGCAGTGCTAGAGGAGCAGGGGGGCCCTCCTACGAGCAGTACTTC CSARGAGGPSYEQYF
many . TRBJ1-4 TRBV6-1 TGTGCCAGCACAAAAATCAGCAGTCTGGGCGAAAAACTGTTTTTT CASTKISSLGEKLFF
few . TRBJ2-1 TRBV12-3/TRBV12-4 TGTGCCAGCAGTTTTTCCCTTCTGAAGAATGAGCAGTTCTTC CASSFSLLKNEQFF
. TRBD1 TRBJ2-3 TRBV19 TGTGCCAGTAGAGATGGGCACAGGGGGCAGGGAGATACGCAGTATTTT CASRDGHRGQGDTQYF
many . TRBJ2-7 TRBV4-1 TGCGCCAGCAGCCAAGATGTAGGGCCCAGGGAGGAGTACTTC CASSQDVGPREEYF